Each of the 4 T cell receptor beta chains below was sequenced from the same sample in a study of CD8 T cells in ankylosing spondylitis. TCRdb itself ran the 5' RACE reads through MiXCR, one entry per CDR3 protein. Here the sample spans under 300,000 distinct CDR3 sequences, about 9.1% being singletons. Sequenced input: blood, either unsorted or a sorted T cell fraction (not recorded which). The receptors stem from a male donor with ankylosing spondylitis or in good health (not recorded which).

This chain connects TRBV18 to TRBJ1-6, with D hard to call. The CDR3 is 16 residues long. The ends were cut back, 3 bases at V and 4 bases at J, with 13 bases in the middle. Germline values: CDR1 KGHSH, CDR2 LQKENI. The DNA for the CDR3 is TGTGCCAGCTCACCCGGGCTTCCGGGATATAATTCACCCCTCCACTTT. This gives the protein CASSPGLPGYNSPLHF.

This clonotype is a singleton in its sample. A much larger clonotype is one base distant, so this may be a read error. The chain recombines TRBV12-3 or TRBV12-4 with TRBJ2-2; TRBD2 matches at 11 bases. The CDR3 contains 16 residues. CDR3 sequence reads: CPSGRGLAENTGELFF. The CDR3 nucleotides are TGTCCCAGCGGTCGGGGACTAGCGGAGAACACCGGGGAGCTGTTTTTT.

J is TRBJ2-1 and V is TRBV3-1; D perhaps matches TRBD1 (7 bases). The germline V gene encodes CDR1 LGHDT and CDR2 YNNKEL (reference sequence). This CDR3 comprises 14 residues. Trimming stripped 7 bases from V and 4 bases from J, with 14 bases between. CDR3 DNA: TGTGCCAGCAACGCGGGACAGACTTACAATGAGCAGTTCTTC. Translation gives CASNAGQTYNEQFF.

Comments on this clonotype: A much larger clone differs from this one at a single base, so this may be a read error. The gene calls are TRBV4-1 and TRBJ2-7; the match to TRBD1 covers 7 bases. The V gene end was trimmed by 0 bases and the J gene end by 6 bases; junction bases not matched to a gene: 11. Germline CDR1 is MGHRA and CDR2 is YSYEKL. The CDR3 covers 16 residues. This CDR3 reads CASSQERGQSNSEQYF. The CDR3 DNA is TGCGCCAGCAGCCAAGAGAGGGGACAGTCAAACTCCGAGCAGTACTTC.